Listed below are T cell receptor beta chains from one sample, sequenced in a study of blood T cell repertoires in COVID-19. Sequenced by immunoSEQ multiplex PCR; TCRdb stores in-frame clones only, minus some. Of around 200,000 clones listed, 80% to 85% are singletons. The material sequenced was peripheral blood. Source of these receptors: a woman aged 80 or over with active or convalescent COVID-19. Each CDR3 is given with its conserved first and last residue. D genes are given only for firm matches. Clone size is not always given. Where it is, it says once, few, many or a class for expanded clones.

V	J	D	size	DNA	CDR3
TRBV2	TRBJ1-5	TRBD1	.	TGTGCCAGCAGCCAGGGGGTAAGCAATCAGCCCCAGCATTTT	CASSQGVSNQPQHF
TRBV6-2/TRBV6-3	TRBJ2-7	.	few	TGTGCCAGCACTTATCTGGGGCATCGTACGCTGGGCTACGAGCAGTACTTC	CASTYLGHRTLGYEQYF
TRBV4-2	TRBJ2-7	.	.	TGTGCCAGCAGCCAAGATCTCTCGCAGGGGTCCTACGAGCAGTACTTC	CASSQDLSQGSYEQYF
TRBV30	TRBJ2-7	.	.	TGTGCCTGCTTTAAGAGCTCCTACGAGCAGTACTTC	CACFKSSYEQYF
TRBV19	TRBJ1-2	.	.	TGTGCCAGTAGCGTAGGGGGAGTCGGTGGCTACACCTTC	CASSVGGVGGYTF
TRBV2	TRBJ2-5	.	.	TGTGCCAGCAGTGAGGACTGGAAGACCCAGTACTTC	CASSEDWKTQYF
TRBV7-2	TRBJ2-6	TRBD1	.	TGTGCCAGCAGCTTAGGAGGGCCAGGGGGCTCTGGGGCCAACGTCCTGACTTTC	CASSLGGPGGSGANVLTF
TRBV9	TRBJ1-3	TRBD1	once	TGTGCCAGCAGCGCGACAGGGGCGGACACCATATATTTT	CASSATGADTIYF
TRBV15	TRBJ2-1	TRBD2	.	TGTGCCACCAGCAGAGGCGCGGGGGGGCGGGTAGATGAGCAGTTCTTC	CATSRGAGGRVDEQFF
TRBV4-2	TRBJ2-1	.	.	TGTGCCAGCAGCCACCGACTTGGCAATGAGCAGTTCTTC	CASSHRLGNEQFF
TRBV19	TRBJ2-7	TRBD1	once	TGTGCCAGTAGTACCCAAGGGACAGTAAACGAGCAGTACTTC	CASSTQGTVNEQYF
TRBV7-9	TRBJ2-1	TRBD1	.	TGTGCCAGCAGCCCAACAGGGGCGGGCTACAATGAGCAGTTCTTC	CASSPTGAGYNEQFF
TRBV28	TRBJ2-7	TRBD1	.	TGTGCCAGCACAGGGGGCCCCTACGAGCAGTACTTC	CASTGGPYEQYF
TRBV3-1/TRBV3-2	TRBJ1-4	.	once	TGTGCCAGCAGCCAAACGGGGGGCCCCGGGCTCGAAAAACTGTTTTTT	CASSQTGGPGLEKLFF
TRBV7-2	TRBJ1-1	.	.	TGTGCCAGCAGCTTAGTTGACGGGGACACTGAAGCTTTCTTT	CASSLVDGDTEAFF
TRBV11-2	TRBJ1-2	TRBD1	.	TGTGCCAGCAGCTTAGATCCCCTGGACAGGGTCGATGGCTACACCTTC	CASSLDPLDRVDGYTF
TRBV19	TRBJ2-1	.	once	TGTGCCAGTAGTATAGATGGGATAACAGGGTATGAGCAGTTCTTC	CASSIDGITGYEQFF
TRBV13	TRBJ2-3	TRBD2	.	TGTGCCAGCAGCCCCTCCGGGACTAGCGGGGGGACGCAGTATTTT	CASSPSGTSGGTQYF
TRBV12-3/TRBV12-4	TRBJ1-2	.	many	TGTGCCAGCAGTTTATCTCCTACCTATGGCTACACCTTC	CASSLSPTYGYTF
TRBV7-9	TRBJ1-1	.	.	TGTGCCAGCAGCCTAAGGAGGGGTCTTATCATGAACACTGAAGCTTTCTTT	CASSLRRGLIMNTEAFF
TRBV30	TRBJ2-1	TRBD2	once	TGTGCCTGGAGCTGGGGGAGGGTCTCCTACAATGAGCAGTTCTTC	CAWSWGRVSYNEQFF
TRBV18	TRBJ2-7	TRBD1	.	TGTGCCAGCTCAAAAGGGACAGCCGCTGGAGGTGAGCAGTACTTC	CASSKGTAAGGEQYF
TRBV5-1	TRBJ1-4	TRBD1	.	TGCGCCAGCAGCCCAAGACAGGGTTCTGAAAAACTGTTTTTT	CASSPRQGSEKLFF
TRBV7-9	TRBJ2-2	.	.	TGTGCCAGCAGCTTGAGGGCCATCGCGAACACCGGGGAGCTGTTTTTT	CASSLRAIANTGELFF
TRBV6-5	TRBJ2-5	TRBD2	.	TGTGCCAGCATCGTACTAGCGGGGGGTCGGGAGACCCAGTACTTC	CASIVLAGGRETQYF
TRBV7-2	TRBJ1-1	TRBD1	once	TGTGCCAGCAGCTTAGCCGGGACAGTTACTGAAGCTTTCTTT	CASSLAGTVTEAFF
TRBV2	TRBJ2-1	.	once	TGTGCCAGCAGACACCAGGGCTATCACAATGAGCAGTTCTTC	CASRHQGYHNEQFF
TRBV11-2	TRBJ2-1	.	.	TGTGCCAGCAGCTTTACTAGCTCCTACAATGAGCAGTTCTTC	CASSFTSSYNEQFF
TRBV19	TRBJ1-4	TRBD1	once	TGTGCCAGTAGCCCGAAGGGGGCAGCTGAAAAACTGTTTTTT	CASSPKGAAEKLFF
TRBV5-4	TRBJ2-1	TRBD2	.	TGTGCCAGCAGCCTCGGGACTAGCGGGGGGTACAATGAGCAGTTCTTC	CASSLGTSGGYNEQFF
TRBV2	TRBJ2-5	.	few	TGTGCCAGCAGTGATAGAGGAGGAGAGACCCAGTACTTC	CASSDRGGETQYF
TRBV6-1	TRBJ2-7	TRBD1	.	TGTGCCAGCAGTGAATCGGTTACAGGGGCCTACGAGCAGTACTTC	CASSESVTGAYEQYF
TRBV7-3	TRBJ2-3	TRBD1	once	TGTGCCAGCAGCCCCCAGGGCAGGGGGAGCACAGATACGCAGTATTTT	CASSPQGRGSTDTQYF
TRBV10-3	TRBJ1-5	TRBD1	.	TGTGCCATCAGTGAGGCGGACAGGTCTCAGCATCAGCCCCAGCATTTT	CAISEADRSQHQPQHF
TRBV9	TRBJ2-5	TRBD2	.	TGTGCCAGCAGCGCGGCCGGGACTACCCAAGAGACCCAGTACTTC	CASSAAGTTQETQYF
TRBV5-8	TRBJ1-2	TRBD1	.	TGTGCCAGCAGCTTGGCCCGGACAGGGATTTATGGCTACACCTTC	CASSLARTGIYGYTF
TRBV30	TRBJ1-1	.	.	TGTGCCTGGAGTGAGGCAAACGGGGCTTTCTTT	CAWSEANGAFF
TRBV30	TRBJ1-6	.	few	TGTGCCTGGGCTCTAAGCTCCTATAATTCACCCCTCCACTTT	CAWALSSYNSPLHF
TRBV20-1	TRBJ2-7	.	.	TGCAGTCTCTCTACAGGTTACGAGCAGTACTTC	CSLSTGYEQYF
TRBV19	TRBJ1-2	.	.	TGTGCCAGTAGTATACAGGTCTTCTATGGCTACACCTTC	CASSIQVFYGYTF
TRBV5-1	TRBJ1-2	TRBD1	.	TGCGCCAGCAGCTTAGGACAGGGGGTAGGAGGCTACACCTTC	CASSLGQGVGGYTF
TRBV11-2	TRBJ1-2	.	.	TGTGCCAGCAGCTTGGGGCAGGGTAGAGGCTACACCTTC	CASSLGQGRGYTF
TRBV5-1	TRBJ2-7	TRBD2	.	TGCGCCAGCAGCTTAACCCCTCTAGCGGGGACTAACGAGCAGTACTTC	CASSLTPLAGTNEQYF
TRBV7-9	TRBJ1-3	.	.	TGTGCCAGCAGCCCACAGGGAAGCTCTGGAAACACCATATATTTT	CASSPQGSSGNTIYF
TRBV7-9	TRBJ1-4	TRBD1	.	TGTGCCAGCAGCTCAGGACAGGGAGGCAATGAAAAACTGTTTTTT	CASSSGQGGNEKLFF
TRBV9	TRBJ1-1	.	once	TGTGCCAGCAGCGTAGCTCCCACTACTAACACTGAAGCTTTCTTT	CASSVAPTTNTEAFF
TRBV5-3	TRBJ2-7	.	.	TGTGCCAGAAGCTTGGCCCGGGGGGCGGGAGAGCAGTACTTC	CARSLARGAGEQYF
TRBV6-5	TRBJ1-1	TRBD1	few	TGTGCCAGCAGTCAGACAGGGGCAGCTTTCTTT	CASSQTGAAFF
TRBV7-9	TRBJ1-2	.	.	TGTGCCAGCAGCTCGACCGGGACAATCAATGGCTACACCTTC	CASSSTGTINGYTF
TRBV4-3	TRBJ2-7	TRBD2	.	TGCGCCAGCAGCCAAGATCTCCCGACTAGCGGGAGGGCCGGTGTATACGAGCAGTACTTC	CASSQDLPTSGRAGVYEQYF
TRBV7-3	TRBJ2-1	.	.	TGTGCCAGCAGCCCCCACGGGACAACCTACAATGAGCAGTTCTTC	CASSPHGTTYNEQFF
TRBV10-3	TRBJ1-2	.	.	TGTGCCATCAGTGAGACCGGACAACACTATGGCTACACCTTC	CAISETGQHYGYTF
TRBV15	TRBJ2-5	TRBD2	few	TGTGCCACCAGCAGGGGACTAGCGCAAGAGACCCAGTACTTC	CATSRGLAQETQYF
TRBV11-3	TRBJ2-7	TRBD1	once	TGTGCCAGCAGCCCATCCGGGACAGTTCCTTACGAGCAGTACTTC	CASSPSGTVPYEQYF